The 9 T cell receptor beta chains presented below share a single source sample, sequenced in a study of T cells in Graves' hyperthyroidism and ophthalmopathy. Researchers took RNA transcripts and amplified the TCR beta CDR3 regions from them. An initial round of RT-PCR targeting the TCR CDR3 relied on the HTBI primer set. TCRdb processed the multiplex PCR reads anew with MiXCR; each CDR3 protein has one entry. The data contain fewer than 200,000 distinct CDR3 sequences, about 9.4% of them singletons. Sequenced sample: blood. The receptors come from a woman aged 18-35 years with Graves' hyperthyroidism that later progressed to Graves' ophthalmopathy.

This clonotype has a handful of counts. The chain carries TRBV2 and TRBJ2-5; 9 bases fit TRBD2. J gave up 5 bases and V 6 bases, and 10 bases lay outside the gene matches. There are 15 residues in the CDR3. CDR1 SNHLY and CDR2 FYNNEI come from the germline V gene. This CDR3 is CASRPQRGEGETQYF. The DNA of the CDR3 is TGTGCCAGCAGACCGCAGCGGGGGGAGGGGGAGACCCAGTACTTC.

This clonotype was seen at least ten times. The CDR3 DNA reads as TGTGCCAGCAGTTACTTGAGGGGCAGAGGGAACAATCAGCCCCAGCATTTT. Encoded protein: CASSYLRGRGNNQPQHF. The gene calls are TRBV6-2 or TRBV6-3 and TRBJ1-5; a possible D gene is TRBD1 (5 bases). Looked up from germline, CDR1 is MNHEY and CDR2 is SVGEGT. Trimming took off 1 base at V and 3 bases at J, with 16 bases between the two ends. The CDR3 length is 17 residues.

Ten or more counts support this clonotype. The CDR3: CASRGVGYNEQFF. The CDR3 coding sequence is TGTGCCAGCAGGGGAGTCGGTTACAATGAGCAGTTCTTC. V and J are TRBV12-3 or TRBV12-4 and TRBJ2-1, with D perhaps TRBD2 (5 bases). The V and J ends lost 6 bases and 4 bases respectively, with 10 bases between them. CDR3 length equals 13 residues.

This clonotype has at least ten counts. The rearrangement joins TRBV18 to TRBJ2-3; the D gene could be TRBD1 or TRBD2 (5 bases each). The V end was cut by 3 bases, the J end by 2 bases, with 9 bases between. The CDR3 is 14 residues long. Germline assignment: CDR1 KGHSH and CDR2 LQKENI. The CDR3 here is CASSPGPDTDTQYF. CDR3 nucleotide sequence: TGTGCCAGCTCACCGGGACCGGACACAGATACGCAGTATTTT.

The chain couples TRBV27 to TRBJ2-2; D remains unclear. V gave up 2 bases and J gave up 0 bases, with 7 bases separating them. This CDR3 is 15 amino acids long. Germline CDR1 MNHEY, CDR2 SMNVEV (reference sequence). The CDR3 sequence is CASSLSLSNTGELFF. The CDR3 DNA follows: TGTGCCAGCAGTTTAAGTCTTTCGAACACCGGGGAGCTGTTTTTT.

This clonotype has at least ten counts. The V and J genes are TRBV30 and TRBJ2-1; 11 positions agree with TRBD2. Looked up from germline, CDR1 is GTSNPN and CDR2 is SVGIG (reference sequence). V lost 5 bases, J lost 10 bases, and 10 bases stayed unmatched. CDR3 length equals 14 residues. The CDR3 DNA is TGTGCCTGGGGACTTAGCGGGGGGGTTCGGGAGCAGTTCTTC. Protein product: CAWGLSGGVREQFF. The variable domain in full, with the rest retrieved from reference TRBV30 and TRBJ2-1, is SQTIHQWPATLVQPVGSPLSLECTVEGTSNPNLYWYRQAAGRGLQLLFYSVGIGQISSEVPQNLSASRPQDRQFILSSKKLLLSDSGFYLCAWGLSGGVREQFFGPGTRLTVL.

This chain connects TRBV5-1 to TRBJ2-5; 7 bases match TRBD1. The V and J ends lost 7 bases and 2 bases, in that order; junction bases with no gene match: 8. Germline values: CDR1 SGHRS, CDR2 YFSETQ. The CDR3 runs to 14 residues. CDR3 DNA: TGCGCCAGCCGATTCCGGGACAGACAAGAGACCCAGTACTTC. Translation: CASRFRDRQETQYF.

Ten or more counts support this clonotype. V gene TRBV15 combines with J gene TRBJ2-7; TRBD2 aligns across 8 bases. The germline CDR1 and CDR2 sequences are LNHNV and YYDKDF (reference sequence). This CDR3 comprises 13 residues. The V gene end was trimmed by 6 bases and the J gene end by 4 bases; junction bases not matched to a gene: 5. The CDR3 bases are TGTGCCACCAGTGGCGGGGGGTTATACGAGCAGTACTTC. It is translated as CATSGGGLYEQYF.

Ten or more counts support this clonotype. The chain joins TRBV30 to TRBJ2-5; D is perhaps TRBD1 or TRBD2 (6 bases each). The CDR3 runs to 14 residues. The V gene lost 0 bases and the J gene lost 6 bases, with 14 bases spanning the gap. Germline values: CDR1 GTSNPN, CDR2 SVGIG (reference sequence). In DNA form, the CDR3 reads TGTGCCTGGAGTGTGGGGGCTAGCGCGAAGACCCAGTACTTC. This encodes CAWSVGASAKTQYF.